This T cell receptor beta chain stems from a study of cytomegalovirus exposure and HLA in healthy donors. General study results and limits: Earlier findings revealed that most TCR beta V segments proved productive either about 87% or about 30% of the time.

The PCR made use of 60 Vbeta and 13 Jbeta primers. Only in-frame clones appear in the TCRdb table, and some are missing; sequencing was by immunoSEQ multiplex PCR. Among 160,000 or so clones listed, roughly 79% were seen once. As for this clone: Its specificity is unknown.

The sequenced sample was PBMCs. The source is a man aged 35-49 years in good health and CMV-seropositive.

The CDR3: CASSFTSGGSYEQYF. Written as DNA, the CDR3 is TGCGCCAGCAGCTTTACTAGCGGGGGATCCTACGAGCAGTACTTC. The V call is TRBV5-1, the J call TRBJ2-7, with 11 positions matching TRBD2. The V and J ends lost 2 bases and 1 base, in that order; junction bases with no gene match: 2. Per germline, CDR1 SGHRS and CDR2 YFSETQ. The CDR3 covers 15 residues.